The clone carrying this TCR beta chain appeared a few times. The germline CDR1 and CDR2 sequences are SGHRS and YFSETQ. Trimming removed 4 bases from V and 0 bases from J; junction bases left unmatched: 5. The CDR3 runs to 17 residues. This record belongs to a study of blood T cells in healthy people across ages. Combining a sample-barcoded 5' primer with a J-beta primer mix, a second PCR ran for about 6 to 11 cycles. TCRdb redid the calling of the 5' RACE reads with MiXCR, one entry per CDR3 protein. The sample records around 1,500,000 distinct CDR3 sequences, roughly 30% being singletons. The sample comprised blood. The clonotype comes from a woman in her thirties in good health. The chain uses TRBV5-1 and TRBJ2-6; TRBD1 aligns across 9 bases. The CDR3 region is CASSGGTGPSGANVLTF. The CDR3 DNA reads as TGCGCCAGCAGCGGGGGGACAGGGCCCTCTGGGGCCAACGTCCTGACTTTC.